Each of the 31 T cell receptor beta chains below was sequenced from the same sample in a study of human T cells and chemical hapten exposure. Noted time point: pre-sensitization, week 0. The treatment here: therapeutic diphenylcyclopropenone sensitization with weekly scalp DPC. Via MiXCR, TCRdb re-called the RACE reads, giving one row per CDR3 protein. The table includes 200,000 to 300,000 distinct CDR3 sequences, approximately 8.6% detected once. The material was whole blood, obtained in connection with sensitization to the hapten diphenylcyclopropenone (DPC). Receptors were obtained from a woman between 35 and 50 years old with alopecia areata. Some clones in this sample may be carry-over from other donors' samples.

The gene calls are TRBV7-8 and TRBJ2-3; the D is unclear. The CDR3 sequence is 12 residues long. The germline V and J ends were trimmed by 3 bases and 11 bases, with 12 bases remaining between them. Germline V gives CDR1 SGHVS, CDR2 FQNEAQ. The CDR3 DNA is TGTGCCAGCAGCTTCCCCCTGAAACAGCAGTATTTT. Residues: CASSFPLKQQYF.

This chain links TRBV20-1 with TRBJ2-3, with TRBD2 as a possible D gene (7 bases). The length of the CDR3 is 15 residues. V lost 3 bases and J lost 0, with 13 bases in between. Per germline, CDR1 DFQATT and CDR2 SNEGSKA (reference sequence). The CDR3 protein is CSASGGASSTDTQYF. DNA for the CDR3: TGCAGTGCTAGTGGGGGGGCTTCTAGCACAGATACGCAGTATTTT.

This clonotype was observed a handful of times. J is TRBJ2-2 and V is TRBV29-1; 15 positions agree with TRBD2. The germline V gene has CDR1 SQVTM and CDR2 ANQGSEA. V lost 6 bases, J lost 8 bases, and 4 bases stayed unmatched. There are 14 residues in the CDR3. Here the CDR3 reads CSVAGLAGGGELFF. The CDR3 region has the DNA TGCAGCGTCGCAGGACTAGCGGGAGGGGGGGAGCTGTTTTTT.

This clonotype was detected only a few times. The gene calls are TRBV29-1 and TRBJ2-1; weak D call: TRBD1 (6 bases). The CDR3 sequence is 11 residues long. From germline, CDR1 is SQVTM and CDR2 ANQGSEA. The V and J ends lost 5 bases and 6 bases respectively, with 8 bases between them. The CDR3 nucleotides read TGCAGCGTTTGGGACACCAATGAGCAGTTCTTC. It encodes CSVWDTNEQFF.

Points on this clonotype: At one boundary the junction diverges from the germline segment, which might be a read error. The J gene is TRBJ2-7, the V gene TRBV9; 8 bases are a match to TRBD2. The germline V gene has CDR1 SGDLS and CDR2 YYNGEE. This CDR3 has 13 residues. The CDR3 bases are TGTGCCAGCAGCGTAGGGGCACTAGCGGAGGTCACATTC. Amino acid sequence: CASSVGALAEVTF.

This chain joins TRBV6-5 and TRBJ2-2; possibly TRBD1 for D (5 bases). CDR1 is MNHEY and CDR2 is SVGAGI in the germline V gene. This CDR3 is 16 amino acids long. Trimming pared 0 bases from V and 3 bases from J, leaving 11 bases between. CDR3 nucleotides: TGTGCCAGCAGTTACTCGTCAGGGCGCGACACCGGGGAGCTGTTTTTT. Protein product: CASSYSSGRDTGELFF.

This clonotype was counted at least ten times. The chain combines TRBV29-1 with TRBJ1-5; the D is unclear. This CDR3 is 14 amino acids long. Germline-derived CDR1 and CDR2 are SQVTM and ANQGSEA. V lost 3 bases and J 7 bases, leaving 16 bases between the germline ends. DNA for the CDR3: TGCAGCGTTGAGGCACAAGGGCTCGGGCAGCCCCAGCATTTT. This sequence encodes CSVEAQGLGQPQHF.

This clonotype showed up many times. The J gene is TRBJ1-1, the V gene TRBV20-1; D might be TRBD1 (5 bases). Germline-derived CDR1 and CDR2 are DFQATT and SNEGSKA (reference sequence). V was shortened by 3 bases and J by 7 bases, with 15 bases between the two germline ends. There are 13 residues in the CDR3. The CDR3 sequence: CSARRAGSGEAFF. CDR3 in DNA: TGCAGTGCTAGGAGGGCAGGGAGCGGTGAAGCTTTCTTT.

J is TRBJ1-2 and V is TRBV12-3 or TRBV12-4; D is possibly TRBD1 (6 bases). CDR3 length equals 15 residues. The germline V and J ends were trimmed by 0 bases and 8 bases, with 16 bases remaining between them. CDR3 loop: CASSLARGHSGGYTF. The CDR3 DNA sequence: TGTGCCAGCAGTTTAGCGCGGGGACACTCTGGCGGCTACACCTTC.

This clonotype was observed a handful of times. The chain couples TRBV29-1 to TRBJ2-3; D remains ambiguous. The CDR3 spans 10 residues. V shed 1 base and J shed 4 bases, with 0 bases lying between them. CDR1 SQVTM and CDR2 ANQGSEA come from the germline V gene. The CDR3 here is CSVEADTQYF. DNA for the CDR3: TGCAGCGTTGAAGCAGATACGCAGTATTTT.

This clonotype was seen a handful of times. The V call is TRBV24-1, the J call TRBJ2-5; perhaps TRBD2 as D (7 bases). V was shortened by 1 base and J by 5 bases, with 13 bases between the two germline ends. The germline gives CDR1 KGHDR, CDR2 SFDVKD. The CDR3 contains 15 residues. CDR3 sequence (DNA): TGTGCCACCAGTGATTTAGGGGGGGCGGTGGAGACCCAGTACTTC. Translation gives CATSDLGGAVETQYF.

In this sample, this clonotype turned up many times. The chain carries TRBV12-3 or TRBV12-4 and TRBJ2-7; D might be TRBD1 or TRBD2, each matching 5 bases. Between the trimmed V and J ends, which lost 5 bases and 3 bases, there was a span of 14 bases. The CDR3 covers 14 residues. The CDR3 is CASSEGSPNYEQYF. The CDR3 nucleotides are TGTGCCAGCAGTGAGGGGAGCCCGAACTACGAGCAGTACTTC.

The CDR3 reads CASSEDIQGLKLFF. CDR3 bases: TGTGCCAGCAGTGAAGACATACAGGGTCTCAAACTGTTTTTT. This chain uses TRBV2 with TRBJ1-4; TRBD1 might be the D (6 bases). The CDR3 covers 14 residues. The V gene's germline CDR1 is SNHLY and CDR2 FYNNEI. V lost 1 base and J 11 bases, leaving 14 bases between the germline ends.

This clonotype was picked up a small number of times. The chain recombines TRBV7-9 with TRBJ2-7; D not resolved. CDR1 is SEHNR, CDR2 FQNEAQ, per germline (reference sequence). The CDR3 covers 13 residues. Trimming took 3 bases from V and 4 from J, leaving 10 bases between them. CDR3: CASSFGRPYEQYF. The CDR3 nucleotides read TGTGCCAGCAGCTTCGGCAGACCGTACGAGCAGTACTTC.

Many counts were recorded for this clonotype. The rearrangement links TRBV12-3 or TRBV12-4 to TRBJ2-2, with D uncertain. V lost 3 bases to trimming and J lost 0 bases, with 11 bases between them. This CDR3 has 16 amino acids. The CDR3 spells CASSFSFGANTGELFF. In DNA, the CDR3 is TGTGCCAGCAGTTTCAGCTTCGGAGCGAACACCGGGGAGCTGTTTTTT.

This clonotype was seen a few times. The gene calls are TRBV7-2 and TRBJ2-5; D unclear. The V end lost 0 bases, the J end lost 4 bases, and 9 bases lay between the germline ends. The CDR3 spans 14 residues. Germline V gene sequence: CDR1 SGHTA, CDR2 FQGNSA. The chain's CDR3 is CASSLAYGGETQYF. CDR3 in DNA: TGTGCCAGCAGCTTAGCATACGGCGGAGAGACCCAGTACTTC.

This rearrangement joins TRBV5-1 to TRBJ1-6, with D unclear. V lost 2 bases and J lost 4, with 7 bases in between. The germline V gene encodes CDR1 SGHRS and CDR2 YFSETQ. CDR3 length equals 14 residues. Here the CDR3 reads CASSFGDYNSPLHF. The CDR3 region has the DNA TGCGCCAGCAGCTTCGGGGATTATAATTCACCCCTCCACTTT. Variable domain in full (rest from reference TRBV5-1 and TRBJ1-6): KAGVTQTPRYLIKTRGQQVTLSCSPISGHRSVSWYQQTPGQGLQFLFEYFSETQRNKGNFPGRFSGRQFSNSRSEMNVSTLELGDSALYLCASSFGDYNSPLHFGNGTRLTVT.

In its sample, this clonotype was seen many times. The chain has TRBV12-3 or TRBV12-4 and TRBJ1-1; the match to TRBD1 covers 8 bases. The CDR3 totals 17 residues. V lost 3 bases and J lost 1; bases outside the gene matches: 10. The CDR3 DNA follows: TGTGCCAGCAGTTTCGGCGCAGGGGGCCACCGGAACACTGAAGCTTTCTTT. It yields the protein CASSFGAGGHRNTEAFF.

The sample holds many counts of this clonotype. The chain links TRBV7-2 to TRBJ1-3; tentative D call: TRBD1 (6 bases). Germline V gene lookup returns CDR1 SGHTA and CDR2 FQGNSA. Trimming removed 5 bases at V and 4 bases at J, with 12 bases between. The length of the CDR3 is 14 residues. DNA of the CDR3: TGTGCCAGCAGCGGGACATCTCCGGGAAACACCATATATTTT. As protein: CASSGTSPGNTIYF.

This clonotype was recorded at least ten times. The gene calls are TRBV28 and TRBJ2-1; 7 nucleotides agree with TRBD1. CDR1 and CDR2 (germline): MDHEN, SYDVKM. V dropped 2 bases and J dropped 0; count of bases not matched to a gene: 7. This CDR3 is 17 amino acids long. The DNA of the CDR3 is TGTGCCAGCAGTTTAACAGGCAGGGGGAACTCCTACAATGAGCAGTTCTTC. It codes for CASSLTGRGNSYNEQFF. Full variable domain (missing parts from reference TRBV28 and TRBJ2-1): DVKVTQSSRYLVKRTGEKVFLECVQDMDHENMFWYRQDPGLGLRLIYFSYDVKMKEKGDIPEGYSVSREKKERFSLILESASTNQTSMYLCASSLTGRGNSYNEQFFGPGTRLTVL.

This sequence joins TRBV6-1 and TRBJ1-1; D gene ambiguous. This CDR3 is 14 amino acids long. Germline loops: CDR1 MNHNS, CDR2 SASEGT. Trimming removed 0 bases at V and 2 bases at J, with 7 bases between. CDR3 in amino acids: CASSEARVNTEAFF. CDR3 nucleotides: TGTGCCAGCAGTGAAGCCAGAGTAAACACTGAAGCTTTCTTT.

This clonotype was detected only a few times. This chain uses TRBV5-6 with TRBJ2-7; TRBD1 matches 8 bases. The germline gives CDR1 SGHDT, CDR2 YYEEEE. The CDR3 extends over 14 amino acids. The V and J ends lost 5 bases and 3 bases, in that order; junction bases with no gene match: 7. CDR3 DNA sequence: TGTGCCAGCAGGGCCGCGGGACAGGTCTACGAGCAGTACTTC. As protein: CASRAAGQVYEQYF.

V is TRBV10-3 and J is TRBJ1-4; possible D gene TRBD1, 5 bases. V was pared by 0 bases and J by 7 bases, with 9 bases between. Germline lookup yields CDR1 ENHRY and CDR2 SYGVKD. This CDR3 comprises 14 residues. The CDR3 DNA sequence: TGTGCCATCAGTGAGTCGGGGACTCCTGAAAAACTGTTTTTT. Translation gives CAISESGTPEKLFF.

The genes are TRBV28 and TRBJ2-7, with D unresolved. CDR1 is MDHEN and CDR2 is SYDVKM in the germline V gene. CDR3 size: 12 residues. V was pared by 2 bases and J by 3 bases, with 5 bases between. The CDR3 DNA reads as TGTGCCAGCAGTTTAGGGATCTACGAGCAGTACTTC. Translating it yields CASSLGIYEQYF.

In this sample, this clonotype turned up a few times. The rearrangement joins TRBV6-2 or TRBV6-3 to TRBJ2-7; TRBD1 agrees at 8 bases. The V segment lost 6 bases and the J segment 7 bases; nucleotides outside the gene matches: 11. This CDR3 region has 14 residues. Germline V gene sequence: CDR1 MNHEY, CDR2 SVGEGT. The CDR3 DNA reads as TGTGCCAGCAGCTCATCGACAGGGGCCCTGGAGCAGTACTTC. Translating it yields CASSSSTGALEQYF.

This clonotype was recorded a few times. The rearrangement joins TRBV10-3 to TRBJ2-2, with unresolved D. V lost 2 bases, J lost 1 base, and 5 bases lay in between. This CDR3 is 14 amino acids long. Germline lookup yields CDR1 ENHRY and CDR2 SYGVKD. CDR3 sequence (DNA): TGTGCCATCAGTGAGGAGCTGAACACCGGGGAGCTGTTTTTT. Amino acids: CAISEELNTGELFF.

This chain connects TRBV25-1 to TRBJ2-5; TRBD1 matches 7 bases. V shed 5 bases and J 5 bases; nucleotides not matched to a gene: 11. This CDR3 has 15 amino acids. CDR1 and CDR2 (germline): MGHDK, SYGVNS. DNA for the CDR3: TGTGCCAGCAGTCTCCTGCTGACAGGGACGGAGACCCAGTACTTC. Protein: CASSLLLTGTETQYF.

The genes are TRBV20-1 and TRBJ1-5, with TRBD1 identical over 8 bases. V lost 6 bases to trimming and J lost 5 bases; unmatched junction nucleotides: 6. Germline V gene lookup returns CDR1 DFQATT and CDR2 SNEGSKA (reference sequence). The CDR3 consists of 13 residues. The CDR3 DNA reads TGCAGTGCCAGATCACAGGGGGATCAGCCCCAGCATTTT. It yields the protein CSARSQGDQPQHF.

In this sample, this clonotype turned up a few times. The CDR3 DNA is TGTGCCAGCAGTCACAGGGTTGAGACCCAGTACTTC. It translates to CASSHRVETQYF. V and J are TRBV28 and TRBJ2-5; D possibly corresponds to TRBD1 (6 bases). The CDR3 is 12 amino acids. Germline V lookup: CDR1 MDHEN, CDR2 SYDVKM. Trimming stripped 5 bases from V and 5 bases from J, with 9 bases between.

This rearrangement joins TRBV6-5 to TRBJ2-5; 13 bases line up with TRBD2. Per germline, CDR1 MNHEY and CDR2 SVGAGI. With 5 bases clipped from V and 5 bases from J, the junction kept 5 bases outside the gene matches. This CDR3 region has 15 residues. The CDR3 here is CASSLLAGGRETQYF. CDR3 DNA: TGTGCCAGCAGTCTACTAGCGGGAGGGCGGGAGACCCAGTACTTC.

This clonotype was seen a handful of times. Relative to the germline gene, one junction end is altered; a read error may explain this. The V call is TRBV6-1, the J call TRBJ2-1; 10 bases match TRBD2. This CDR3 contains 15 residues. Germline assignment: CDR1 MNHNS and CDR2 SASEGT. CDR3 bases: TGTGCCAGCAGCAAGACTAGCGGGTCCTCCAATGAGCAGTTCTTC. Residues: CASSKTSGSSNEQFF.